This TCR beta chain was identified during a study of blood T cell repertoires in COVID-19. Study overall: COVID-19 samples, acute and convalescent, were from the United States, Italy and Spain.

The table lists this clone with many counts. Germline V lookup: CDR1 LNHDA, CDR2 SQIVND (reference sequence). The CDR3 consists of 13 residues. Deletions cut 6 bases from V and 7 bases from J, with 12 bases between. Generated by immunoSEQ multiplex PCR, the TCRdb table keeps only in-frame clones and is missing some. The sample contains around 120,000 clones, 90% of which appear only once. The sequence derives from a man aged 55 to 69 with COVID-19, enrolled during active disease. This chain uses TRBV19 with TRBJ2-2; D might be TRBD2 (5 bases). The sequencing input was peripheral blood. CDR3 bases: TGTGCCAGTAGCCGAGAAGGGAGCGGGGAGCTGTTTTTT. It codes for CASSREGSGELFF.